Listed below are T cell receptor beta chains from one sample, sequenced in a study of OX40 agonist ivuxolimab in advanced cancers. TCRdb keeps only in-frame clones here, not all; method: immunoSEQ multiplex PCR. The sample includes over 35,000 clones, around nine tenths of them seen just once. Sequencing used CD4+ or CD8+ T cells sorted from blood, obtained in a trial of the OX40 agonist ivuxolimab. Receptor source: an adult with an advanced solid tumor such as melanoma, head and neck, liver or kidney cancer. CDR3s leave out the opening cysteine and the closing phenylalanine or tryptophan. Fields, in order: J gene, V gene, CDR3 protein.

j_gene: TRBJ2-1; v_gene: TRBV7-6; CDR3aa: ASSLEGGNEQF
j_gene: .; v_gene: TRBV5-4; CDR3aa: ASSPGTGSYEQY
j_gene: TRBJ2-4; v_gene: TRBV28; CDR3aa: ASSFNTYEDFSELAKNIQY
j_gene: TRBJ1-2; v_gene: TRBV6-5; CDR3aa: ASSKGQLNYGYT
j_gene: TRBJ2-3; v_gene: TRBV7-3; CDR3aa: ASSPGIAGVDTQY
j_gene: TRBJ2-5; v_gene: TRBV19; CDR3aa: ASSSLAGGVWETQY
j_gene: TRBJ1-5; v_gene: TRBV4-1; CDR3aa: ASSLLPVGNSNQPQH
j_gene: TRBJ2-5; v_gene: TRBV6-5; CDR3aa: ASSETETQY
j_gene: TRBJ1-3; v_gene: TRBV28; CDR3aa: ASSSGGPGNTIY
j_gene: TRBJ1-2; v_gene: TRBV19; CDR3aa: ASSLQGIYGYT
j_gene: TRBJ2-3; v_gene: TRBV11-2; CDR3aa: ASSKLDTQY
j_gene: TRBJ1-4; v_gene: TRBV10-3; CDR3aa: AISEIGEKLF
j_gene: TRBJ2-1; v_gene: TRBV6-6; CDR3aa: ASRPQGTYNEQF
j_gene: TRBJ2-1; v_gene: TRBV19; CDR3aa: ASRRTSGIDNEQF
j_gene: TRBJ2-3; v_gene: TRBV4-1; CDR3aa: ASSFRGGGDSTDTQY
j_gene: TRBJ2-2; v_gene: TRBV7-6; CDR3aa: ASSRTTGNTGELF
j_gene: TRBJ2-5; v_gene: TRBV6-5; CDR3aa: ASSYRDRVKTQY
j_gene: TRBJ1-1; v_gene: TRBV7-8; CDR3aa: ASSLTGRTVPF
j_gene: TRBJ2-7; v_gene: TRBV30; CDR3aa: AWSGRTSGSYEQY
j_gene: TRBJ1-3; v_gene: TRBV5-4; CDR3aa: ASSLAGRSGNTIY
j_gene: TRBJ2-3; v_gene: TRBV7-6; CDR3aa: ASSFDFTLTDTQY
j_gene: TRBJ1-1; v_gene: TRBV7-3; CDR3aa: ASSLGAGTEAF
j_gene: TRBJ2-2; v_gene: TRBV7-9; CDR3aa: ASSLRAVGSGELF
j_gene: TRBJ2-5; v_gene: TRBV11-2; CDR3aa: ASSDRTARTETQY
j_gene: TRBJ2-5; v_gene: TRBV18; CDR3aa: ASRDSPETQY
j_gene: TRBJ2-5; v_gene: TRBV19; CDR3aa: ASSKASRDNYQETQY
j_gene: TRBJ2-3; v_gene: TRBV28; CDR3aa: ASSFWASTDTQY
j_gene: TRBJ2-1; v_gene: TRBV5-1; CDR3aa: ASSLTRELVNEQF
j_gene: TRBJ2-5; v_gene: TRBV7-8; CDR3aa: ASSQSIGTQY
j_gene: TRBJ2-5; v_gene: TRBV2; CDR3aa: ASTGGYPGETQY
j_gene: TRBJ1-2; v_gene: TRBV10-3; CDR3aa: AISVAEFYGYT
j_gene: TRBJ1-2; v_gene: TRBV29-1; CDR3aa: SVASAALRGYT
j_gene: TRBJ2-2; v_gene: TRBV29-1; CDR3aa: SVDKTGTGELF